The 30 T cell receptor beta chains reported below all come from one sample, sequenced in a study of blood T cell repertoires in COVID-19. Generated by immunoSEQ multiplex PCR, the TCRdb table keeps only in-frame clones and is missing some. The table lists about 210,000 clones, approximately 89% of them singletons. Input material: peripheral blood. All receptors derive from a middle-aged woman with acute or convalescent COVID-19.

This chain joins TRBV18 and TRBJ2-6; D perhaps matches TRBD1 (5 bases). This CDR3 comprises 23 residues. Germline CDR1 reads KGHSH; CDR2 reads LQKENI. V dropped 0 bases and J dropped 0 bases, with 27 bases sitting between them. CDR3 region: CASSPPRGSSQGGSGSGANVLTF. The CDR3 DNA follows: TGTGCCAGCTCACCACCGCGAGGATCCTCGCAGGGTGGCTCGGGCTCTGGGGCCAACGTCCTGACTTTC. The whole variable domain, remainder taken from reference TRBV18 and TRBJ2-6, is NAGVMQNPRHLVRRRGQEARLRCSPMKGHSHVYWYRQLPEEGLKFMVYLQKENIIDESGMPKERFSAEFPKEGPSILRIQQVVRGDSAAYFCASSPPRGSSQGGSGSGANVLTFGAGSRLTVL.

This clone was seen a few times. The chain combines TRBV7-3 with TRBJ1-3; no firm D call. Germline-derived CDR1 and CDR2 are SGHTA and FQGTGA. The CDR3 extends over 14 amino acids. The ends were cut back, 0 bases at V and 2 bases at J, with 5 bases in the middle. CDR3 nucleotide sequence: TGTGCCAGCAGCTTAACCGGGGCTGGAAACACCATATATTTT. Translated, it gives CASSLTGAGNTIYF.

The chain joins TRBV29-1 to TRBJ1-2; D may be TRBD1 (5 bases). V lost 4 bases to trimming and J lost 4 bases, with 10 bases between them. The CDR3 is 12 residues long. Germline V gene sequence: CDR1 SQVTM, CDR2 ANQGSEA. CDR3 in amino acids: CSVGPGLYGYTF. As DNA, the CDR3 is TGCAGCGTTGGCCCAGGGCTCTATGGCTACACCTTC.

The genes are TRBV18 and TRBJ1-6; 8 positions match TRBD1. J was trimmed by 14 bases and V by 6 bases; bases with no gene match: 6. Looked up from germline, CDR1 is KGHSH and CDR2 is LQKENI. The CDR3 spans 12 residues. CDR3 in DNA: TGTGCCAGCTCCCCTGGACAGGGCACCCTCCACTTT. Translating gives CASSPGQGTLHF.

The chain carries TRBV19 and TRBJ2-1; TRBD2 matches 8 bases. CDR1 is LNHDA, CDR2 SQIVND, per germline (reference sequence). The CDR3 covers 14 residues. V was pared by 10 bases and J by 7 bases, with 12 bases of the junction left unmatched. The CDR3: CAISRDPGGNEQFF. As DNA, the CDR3 is TGTGCCATTTCCCGGGACCCGGGGGGGAATGAGCAGTTCTTC.

The J gene is TRBJ1-1, the V gene TRBV5-1; D is possibly TRBD1 (5 bases). Trimming pared 0 bases from V and 7 bases from J, leaving 13 bases between. The CDR3 is made up of 14 amino acids. The germline gives CDR1 SGHRS, CDR2 YFSETQ. Here the CDR3 reads CASSLGDYQGEAFF. In DNA, the CDR3 is TGCGCCAGCAGCTTGGGGGATTATCAGGGTGAAGCTTTCTTT.

This chain links TRBV6-5 with TRBJ1-3; D unresolved. The ends were cut back, 6 bases at V and 3 bases at J, with 6 bases in the middle. Germline V CDR1 and CDR2: MNHEY, SVGAGI. The CDR3 is 12 residues long. The CDR3 loop reads CASSASGNTIYF. The CDR3 coding sequence is TGTGCCAGCAGCGCCAGTGGAAACACCATATATTTT.

The rearrangement links TRBV3-1 (or the pseudogene TRBV3-2) to TRBJ1-2, with D possibly TRBD1 on 5 matching bases. CDR1 and CDR2 from the germline V gene are LGHDT and YNNKEL (reference sequence). This CDR3 comprises 14 residues. V was pared by 0 bases and J by 6 bases, with 11 bases between. CDR3 sequence: CASSQDLGAHGYTF. The CDR3 coding sequence is TGTGCCAGCAGCCAAGATCTTGGGGCTCATGGCTACACCTTC.

The chain carries TRBV2 and TRBJ2-4, with 7 bases that match TRBD2. The CDR3 is made up of 10 amino acids. CDR1 SNHLY and CDR2 FYNNEI come from the germline V gene. J was trimmed by 7 bases and V by 11 bases; bases with no gene match: 2. The CDR3 bases are TGTGCCTTGGGGGGGAACATTCAGTACTTC. This encodes CALGGNIQYF.

V is TRBV6-6 and J is TRBJ2-3; TRBD2 might be the D (6 bases). CDR1 is MNHNY, CDR2 SVGAGI, per germline (reference sequence). This CDR3 comprises 16 residues. V gave up 7 bases and J gave up 4 bases, with 21 bases separating them. The CDR3 loop is CASTTRGGVMPDTQYF. CDR3 sequence (DNA): TGTGCCAGCACTACACGGGGCGGGGTGATGCCAGATACGCAGTATTTT.

V gene TRBV5-4 combines with J gene TRBJ1-2; 8 positions agree with TRBD1. V dropped 3 bases and J dropped 14; count of bases not matched to a gene: 6. CDR3 length: 11 residues. Germline V CDR1 and CDR2: SGHNT, YYREEE (reference sequence). In DNA, the CDR3 is TGTGCCAGCAGCTCAGACAGGGGCAAAACCTTC. Its protein is CASSSDRGKTF.

The count of this clone is one. The CDR3 reads CASSQDRGRQGYGYTF. For the CDR3, the DNA is TGTGCCAGCAGCCAAGATAGGGGCAGACAAGGCTATGGCTACACCTTC. The V gene is TRBV4-2, the J gene TRBJ1-2, with D possibly TRBD1 on 5 matching bases. The V gene lost 0 bases and the J gene lost 4 bases, with 15 bases spanning the gap. The CDR3 runs 16 residues. Germline lookup yields CDR1 LGHNA and CDR2 YNFKEQ.

This clone was found a few times. The V gene is TRBV5-6, the J gene TRBJ1-1; D ambiguous. Between the trimmed V and J ends, which lost 3 bases and 0 bases, there was a span of 18 bases. CDR1 and CDR2 from the germline V gene are SGHDT and YYEEEE. The CDR3 length is 17 residues. CDR3 sequence: CASSSGWLNTMNTEAFF. In nucleotides, the CDR3 is TGTGCCAGCAGCTCTGGTTGGCTGAATACCATGAACACTGAAGCTTTCTTT.

This rearrangement joins TRBV24-1 to TRBJ2-6; 8 nucleotides line up with TRBD1. Germline V gene sequence: CDR1 KGHDR, CDR2 SFDVKD. The CDR3 is 21 amino acids. J lost 0 bases, V lost 3 bases, and 15 bases had no gene match. Here the CDR3 DNA reads TGTGCCACCAGTGATCCCATGAAGGACAGGGCCCTATACTCTGGGGCCAACGTCCTGACTTTC. This translates into CATSDPMKDRALYSGANVLTF.

The chain recombines TRBV12-5 with TRBJ2-3; the match to TRBD2 covers 8 bases. The CDR3 length is 19 residues. In germline, CDR1 is LGHNT, CDR2 FRNRAP. V was clipped by 2 bases and J by 2 bases; unmatched bases: 15. As DNA, the CDR3 is TGTGCTAGTGGTTTGCGGTACTGGACGAGCGGGGGAATCACAGATACGCAGTATTTT. It is translated as CASGLRYWTSGGITDTQYF.

V and J are TRBV27 and TRBJ1-2; D possibly corresponds to TRBD1 (6 bases). V shed 6 bases and J shed 4 bases, with 18 bases lying between them. The CDR3 totals 15 residues. Germline values: CDR1 MNHEY, CDR2 SMNVEV (reference sequence). This CDR3 reads CASRGRGGQSYGYTF. The CDR3, as DNA: TGTGCCAGCAGGGGGAGGGGAGGACAGAGCTATGGCTACACCTTC.

CDR3 in amino acids: CAISSGSNYGYTF. The CDR3 bases are TGTGCCATCAGTTCAGGGTCTAACTATGGCTACACCTTC. V gene TRBV10-3 combines with J gene TRBJ1-2, with D possibly TRBD1 on 5 matching bases. V was clipped by 5 bases and J by 0 bases, with 7 bases between them. The CDR3 totals 13 residues. Germline CDR1 ENHRY, CDR2 SYGVKD.

The chain uses TRBV2 and TRBJ1-2; the match to TRBD1 covers 9 bases. Germline assignment: CDR1 SNHLY and CDR2 FYNNEI. The V segment lost 3 bases and the J segment 5 bases; nucleotides outside the gene matches: 7. The CDR3 covers 15 residues. The CDR3 DNA is TGTGCCAGCAGTGACCTGTCTGGACAGGGGTATGGCTACACCTTC. Protein sequence: CASSDLSGQGYGYTF.

In this sample, this clone turned up once. The J gene is TRBJ1-2, the V gene TRBV5-6; 8 nucleotides match TRBD1. The CDR3 consists of 15 residues. Germline CDR1 reads SGHDT; CDR2 reads YYEEEE. Trimming at V came to 4 bases and at J to 3 bases, leaving 8 bases not matched to a gene. In DNA form, the CDR3 reads TGTGCCAGCAGCGAGGACAGGGATCCCTACTATGGCTACACCTTC. Its protein product is CASSEDRDPYYGYTF.

The rearrangement links TRBV2 to TRBJ1-1, with D tentatively TRBD1 (5 bases). CDR3 size: 14 residues. V dropped 4 bases and J dropped 3 bases, with 12 bases sitting between them. Looked up from germline, CDR1 is SNHLY and CDR2 is FYNNEI. The DNA of the CDR3 is TGTGCCAGCAGTGGGGGGGTGTCGGACACTGAAGCTTTCTTT. It specifies CASSGGVSDTEAFF.

The chain joins TRBV29-1 to TRBJ1-1; no clear D. Looked up from germline, CDR1 is SQVTM and CDR2 is ANQGSEA. CDR3 size: 12 residues. V dropped 6 bases and J dropped 7 bases, with 15 bases sitting between them. The CDR3 bases are TGCAGCGTCCGAGACACTGCCGGTGAAGCTTTCTTT. It encodes CSVRDTAGEAFF.

This chain links TRBV11-1 with TRBJ2-2, with TRBD1 identical over 7 bases. Germline CDR1 is SGHAT and CDR2 is FQDESV (reference sequence). CDR3 length: 15 amino acids. Germline trimming cut 5 bases from V and 6 bases from J; bases unmatched to any gene: 9. Here the CDR3 reads CASSVRGQRSGELFF. CDR3 bases: TGTGCCAGCAGCGTACGGGGACAGAGGTCCGGGGAGCTGTTTTTT.

This clone turned up a few times. The gene calls are TRBV5-1 and TRBJ2-1; TRBD2 matches 14 bases. The CDR3 is 15 amino acids. Trimming at V came to 3 bases and at J to 5 bases, leaving 1 base not matched to a gene. From germline, CDR1 is SGHRS and CDR2 YFSETQ. The chain's CDR3 is CASSSGLAGDNEQFF. The CDR3 DNA reads TGCGCCAGCAGCTCGGGACTAGCGGGGGACAATGAGCAGTTCTTC.

V gene TRBV24-1 combines with J gene TRBJ2-3; 7 bases align to TRBD1. CDR1 is KGHDR and CDR2 is SFDVKD in the germline V gene. With V trimmed by 3 bases and J by 2 bases, 10 bases remained unmatched. The CDR3 totals 17 residues. CDR3 nucleotide sequence: TGTGCCACCAGTGATCTGGGCAGGGGGAGATCCACAGATACGCAGTATTTT. Protein sequence: CATSDLGRGRSTDTQYF.

The J gene is TRBJ2-5, the V gene TRBV5-5, with TRBD1 matching 8 bases. This CDR3 is 15 amino acids long. V trimming: 2 bases; J trimming: 4 bases; junction bases outside the gene matches: 7. Germline CDR1 SGHKS, CDR2 YYEKEE (reference sequence). In DNA form, the CDR3 reads TGTGCCAGCAGCTTAGGACAGGGTACCGGAGAGACCCAGTACTTC. It codes for CASSLGQGTGETQYF.

This chain links TRBV10-3 with TRBJ2-5; 7 nucleotides line up with TRBD2. Germline V gene lookup returns CDR1 ENHRY and CDR2 SYGVKD. Trimming at V came to 6 bases and at J to 5 bases, leaving 12 bases not matched to a gene. The CDR3 covers 15 residues. CDR3 bases: TGTGCCATCAGGGGCCAAAGCGGGGCGGGGGAGACCCAGTACTTC. Translation gives CAIRGQSGAGETQYF.

This clone was found once. The rearrangement uses TRBV2 and TRBJ1-5; the match to TRBD1 covers 7 bases. Germline loops: CDR1 SNHLY, CDR2 FYNNEI. J was trimmed by 4 bases and V by 1 base; bases with no gene match: 4. The CDR3 is 15 amino acids. CDR3 nucleotide sequence: TGTGCCAGCAGTGAAGTGGGCAGGGGGAATCAGCCCCAGCATTTT. The encoded protein is CASSEVGRGNQPQHF.

The gene calls are TRBV2 and TRBJ2-1, with D unclear. The CDR3 has 11 residues. V was cut by 6 bases and J by 4 bases, with 4 bases left in between. Germline V gene data show CDR1 as SNHLY and CDR2 as FYNNEI. The CDR3 nucleotides read TGTGCCAGCAGCCTATACAATGAGCAGTTCTTC. It yields the protein CASSLYNEQFF.

The chain employs TRBV10-3 and TRBJ1-5; 9 bases line up with TRBD1. The V and J ends lost 10 bases and 3 bases, in that order; junction bases with no gene match: 13. This CDR3 spans 16 amino acids. Germline lookup yields CDR1 ENHRY and CDR2 SYGVKD. CDR3 nucleotides: TGTGCCACAGGGAGAGGGACAGGGCAATCCAATCAGCCCCAGCATTTT. Translated, it gives CATGRGTGQSNQPQHF.

The chain recombines TRBV2 with TRBJ1-4, with D possibly matching TRBD1 (5 bases). This CDR3 comprises 16 residues. V was clipped by 10 bases and J by 7 bases, with 25 bases between them. Per germline, CDR1 SNHLY and CDR2 FYNNEI. CDR3 protein: CATPGRGELIGEKLFF. The DNA for the CDR3 is TGTGCCACCCCGGGGCGCGGGGAACTGATTGGTGAAAAACTGTTTTTT.